The 27 T cell receptor beta chains in this list originate from one sample, sequenced in a study of molecular identifiers for immune sequencing clone quantification. TCRdb recomputed calls from the PCR reads with MiXCR, one row per CDR3 protein. The profile shows 85,000 to 100,000 distinct CDR3 sequences, roughly a quarter of them singletons. Specimen: naive CD8+ T cells from blood, with Jurkat cell RNA spiked in. Subset of the sample: FACS-sorted CD8+CD4-CCR7+CD45RA+ naive T cells. These receptors were collected from a human donor in good health. Some libraries in this study had Jurkat cell RNA spiked in.

On this clonotype itself: This clone may be a read error of a much larger clone one base away. The rearrangement uses TRBV6-1 and TRBJ2-3, with D unresolved. Germline V gene data show CDR1 as MNHNS and CDR2 as SASEGT. The CDR3 sequence is 16 residues long. Trimming removed 3 bases at V and 11 bases at J, with 24 bases between. CDR3 amino acids: CASSEGTTYPLDVQYF. As DNA, the CDR3 is TGTGCCAGCAGTGAGGGCACAACCTACCCCCTGGATGTGCAGTATTTT.

This clonotype has only a few counts. V gene TRBV6-2 or TRBV6-3 combines with J gene TRBJ2-7; either TRBD1 or TRBD2 may fit D (5 bases each). Trimming stripped 6 bases from V and 3 bases from J, with 18 bases between. The CDR3 consists of 15 residues. The germline CDR1 and CDR2 sequences are MNHEY and SVGEGT. The CDR3 here is CASSPGPRGGYEQYF. The CDR3, as DNA: TGTGCCAGCAGCCCGGGACCCCGGGGCGGCTACGAGCAGTACTTC.

This clonotype was picked up many times. The V gene is TRBV3-1, the J gene TRBJ2-7, with 7 bases lining up with TRBD2. From germline, CDR1 is LGHDT and CDR2 YNNKEL (reference sequence). This CDR3 region has 17 residues. V was clipped by 4 bases and J by 1 base; unmatched bases: 13. CDR3 coding DNA: TGTGCCAGCAGCCCGATCCTGTTTGCGGGAGTGTCCTACGAGCAGTACTTC. Translated: CASSPILFAGVSYEQYF.

This chain uses TRBV7-6 with TRBJ2-1; no clear D. Germline lookup yields CDR1 SGHVS and CDR2 FNYEAQ. Trimming removed 5 bases from V and 8 bases from J, with 13 bases in between. There are 13 residues in the CDR3. DNA for the CDR3: TGTGCCAGCAGCCAGACCAGGATGGATGAGCAGTTCTTC. Translated: CASSQTRMDEQFF. The entire variable domain, with the rest obtained from reference TRBV7-6 and TRBJ2-1, is as follows: GAGVSQSPRYKVTKRGQDVALRCDPISGHVSLYWYRQALGQGPEFLTYFNYEAQQDKSGLPNDRFSAERPEGSISTLTIQRTEQRDSAMYRCASSQTRMDEQFFGPGTRLTVL.

In its sample, this clonotype was seen many times. V gene TRBV2 combines with J gene TRBJ2-2, with 8 bases aligning to TRBD1. J was trimmed by 6 bases and V by 6 bases; bases with no gene match: 6. The V gene's germline CDR1 is SNHLY and CDR2 FYNNEI. This CDR3 is built from 14 residues. CDR3 in amino acids: CASSETGDAGELFF. CDR3 bases: TGTGCCAGCAGCGAGACAGGGGATGCCGGGGAGCTGTTTTTT.

This clonotype was counted many times. V usage is TRBV19 and J usage is TRBJ1-5, with a weak D call TRBD1 (5 bases). Deletions cut 1 base from V and 9 bases from J, with 16 bases between. This CDR3 has 15 residues. Germline assignment: CDR1 LNHDA and CDR2 SQIVND (reference sequence). CDR3 amino acids: CASSIGRRGVGPQHF. The CDR3 DNA reads TGTGCCAGTAGTATAGGTCGGCGGGGGGTTGGGCCCCAGCATTTT.

Many counts were recorded for this clonotype. The CDR3, as DNA: TGTGCCAGCAGCTTAGTAACAACAGGGGATACGCAGTATTTT. It translates to CASSLVTTGDTQYF. The chain has TRBV7-2 and TRBJ2-3; D might be TRBD1 (6 bases). This CDR3 spans 14 amino acids. With 1 base removed from V and 6 bases from J, the gap between germline ends came to 11 bases. Per germline, CDR1 SGHTA and CDR2 FQGNSA.

A word on this clonotype: The CDR3 ends on some other residue instead of the conserved phenylalanine or tryptophan, so this is likely a read error. No DNA is shown, since the ends of the CDR3 on it are uncertain; the CDR3 is the one TCRdb lists. The CDR3 here is CASSQGTSSYEQYL. The rearrangement uses TRBV3-2 and TRBJ2-7. TRBV3-2 is a recognized pseudogene. The CDR3 has 14 amino acids, counting both end residues.

This clonotype was counted ten times or more. V is TRBV2 and J is TRBJ2-1, with D perhaps TRBD2 (7 bases). The CDR3 extends over 16 amino acids. Trimming shortened V by 0 bases and J by 9 bases, and 18 bases separated the two germline ends. Germline CDR1 SNHLY, CDR2 FYNNEI. CDR3 bases: TGTGCCAGCAGTGAAGCAGGTGGGAGGGGAGGGGGTGAGCAGTTCTTC. This encodes CASSEAGGRGGGEQFF.

Concerning this clonotype itself: Since a much larger clone is just one base distant, this may be a read error. The chain recombines TRBV28 with TRBJ2-3; TRBD2 matches at 10 bases. Germline V gene sequence: CDR1 MDHEN, CDR2 SYDVKM. The CDR3 has 17 residues. The CDR3: CASTLGGSGGTTGTQYF. The CDR3 bases are TGTGCCAGCACCCTCGGGGGTAGCGGGGGGACCACAGGTACGCAGTATTTT.

Concerning this clonotype itself: Possible read error: a much larger clone is one base away. The CDR3 DNA is TGTGCCACCAGTGCGAGGGAGGGCACTGAAACTTTCTTT. As protein: CATSAREGTETFF. The V gene is TRBV24-1, the J gene TRBJ1-1, with D hard to call. This CDR3 comprises 13 residues. Germline CDR1 is KGHDR and CDR2 is SFDVKD.

Points on this clonotype: A much larger clone sits a single nucleotide away, making a read error possible. V and J are TRBV19 and TRBJ2-1; TRBD2 matches 7 bases. CDR1 is LNHDA and CDR2 is SQIVND in the germline V gene (reference sequence). There are 17 residues in the CDR3. V was clipped by 1 base and J by 7 bases; unmatched bases: 13. CDR3 sequence reads: CASSIASPAGAGNEQFF. DNA for the CDR3: TGTGCCAGTAGTATAGCCTCTCCCGCGGGAGCCGGAAATGAGCAGTTCTTC.

This clonotype came up many times. CDR3 amino acids: CASSLRQGGGSPLHF. CDR3 nucleotide sequence: TGTGCCAGCAGCCTACGACAGGGCGGTGGTTCACCCCTCCACTTT. The chain recombines TRBV7-9 with TRBJ1-6; TRBD1 aligns across 7 bases. V shed 5 bases, J shed 9 bases, and the junction held 10 bases outside the gene matches. Germline loops: CDR1 SEHNR, CDR2 FQNEAQ (reference sequence). The CDR3 totals 15 residues.

This clonotype was seen only a few times. The gene calls are TRBV20-1 and TRBJ2-7; D not certain. V was clipped by 1 base and J by 1 base, with 8 bases between them. CDR1 DFQATT and CDR2 SNEGSKA come from the germline V gene (reference sequence). The CDR3 runs to 13 residues. The CDR3, as DNA: TGCAGTGCTAGAGCGGGCATATCCTACGAGCAGTACTTC. It encodes CSARAGISYEQYF.

To note about this clonotype: A read error is possible here, since a much larger clone lies one base away. This chain links TRBV5-1 with TRBJ2-2; D is perhaps TRBD2 (6 bases). This CDR3 has 15 residues. The germline CDR1 and CDR2 sequences are SGHRS and YFSETQ. The CDR3 DNA is TGCGCCACCAGCGTCGGCGGAGGGGTCGCCGGGGAGCTGTTTTTT. Translated, it gives CATSVGGGVAGELFF.

This clonotype was found many times. J is TRBJ2-3 and V is TRBV25-1, with 7 nucleotides matching TRBD1. After removal of 2 bases from V and 6 bases from J, the junction contained 11 bases not matched to a gene. The CDR3 loop spans 16 amino acids. Germline V gives CDR1 MGHDK, CDR2 SYGVNS. The DNA for the CDR3 is TGTGCCAGCAGTGAACCTCCGGGACAGAGGATGGATACGCAGTATTTT. Translating gives CASSEPPGQRMDTQYF.

On this clonotype: A much larger clone is a single base away; this may be a read error. The CDR3 does not end in the conserved phenylalanine or tryptophan, so this is likely a read error. The CDR3 spells CASSQEAGDEQFL. CDR3 DNA: TGTGCCAGCAGCCAAGAGGCCGGGGATGAGCAGTTCCTC. The chain has TRBV14 and TRBJ2-1; maybe TRBD2 (5 bases). The CDR3 covers 13 residues. The germline V gene has CDR1 SGHDN and CDR2 FVKESK. V shed 0 bases and J shed 8 bases, with 8 bases lying between them.

This chain joins TRBV4-3 and TRBJ2-4; D remains unclear. Per germline, CDR1 LGHNA and CDR2 YSLEER. Trimming left V 4 bases short and J 0 bases short, with 10 bases between. This CDR3 has 15 residues. In nucleotides, the CDR3 is TGCGCCAGCAGCCCCGACCCAGTAGCCAAAAACATTCAGTACTTC. As protein: CASSPDPVAKNIQYF.

This clonotype has a count of ten or more. The chain recombines TRBV9 with TRBJ2-4; 8 positions agree with TRBD2. Trimming took 2 bases from V and 4 from J; bases not matched to a gene: 5. The CDR3 extends over 15 amino acids. Germline V gene sequence: CDR1 SGDLS, CDR2 YYNGEE. The CDR3: CASSVAGGSKNIQYF. The DNA of the CDR3 is TGTGCCAGCAGCGTCGCGGGGGGATCAAAAAACATTCAGTACTTC.

This clonotype appeared many times. This rearrangement joins TRBV4-3 to TRBJ2-7; 7 bases match TRBD1. CDR1 is LGHNA and CDR2 is YSLEER in the germline V gene. The ends lost 0 bases at V and 3 bases at J; junction bases unmatched: 8. There are 16 residues in the CDR3. As DNA, the CDR3 is TGCGCCAGCAGCCAAGAGAGGGACAGCGCAAACTACGAGCAGTACTTC. This codes for CASSQERDSANYEQYF.

The J gene is TRBJ2-1, the V gene TRBV5-5, with no clear D. The CDR3 contains 13 residues. The V end lost 0 bases, the J end lost 3 bases, and 4 bases lay between the germline ends. CDR1 and CDR2 from the germline V gene are SGHKS and YYEKEE (reference sequence). The CDR3 bases are TGTGCCAGCAGCTTGGCGATCTACAATGAGCAGTTCTTC. It codes for CASSLAIYNEQFF.

Concerning this clonotype: One end of the junction varies from germline; a read error may be responsible. The CDR3, as DNA: TGTGCCGGCAGCACCCTACTCTACAATGGGCAGTTCTTC. It yields the protein CAGSTLLYNGQFF. V is TRBV7-2 and J is TRBJ2-1; D is ambiguous. CDR3 length: 13 residues. From germline, CDR1 is SGHTA and CDR2 FQGNSA.

This clonotype was recorded many times. This chain connects TRBV4-3 to TRBJ1-5, with unresolved D. V was clipped by 1 base and J by 0 bases, with 7 bases between them. The CDR3 has 15 amino acids. Per the germline V gene, CDR1 is LGHNA and CDR2 is YSLEER. This chain's CDR3 is CASSQGSNSNQPQHF. Written as DNA, the CDR3 is TGCGCCAGCAGCCAAGGGAGCAATAGCAATCAGCCCCAGCATTTT.

This clonotype was recorded many times. V and J are TRBV2 and TRBJ2-5; D gene unclear. V lost 0 bases to trimming and J lost 5 bases, with 13 bases between them. CDR3 length equals 15 residues. Germline assignment: CDR1 SNHLY and CDR2 FYNNEI. As DNA, the CDR3 is TGTGCCAGCAGTGAAGCTTTCGGTCTGTGGGAGACCCAGTACTTC. It codes for CASSEAFGLWETQYF. Drawing the rest from reference TRBV2 and TRBJ2-5, the complete variable domain is EPEVTQTPSHQVTQMGQEVILRCVPISNHLYFYWYRQILGQKVEFLVSFYNNEISEKSEIFDDQFSVERPDGSNFTLKIRSTKLEDSAMYFCASSEAFGLWETQYFGPGTRLLVL.

About this clonotype itself: An end of the junction does not agree with germline; a read error may underlie this. This chain links TRBV13 with TRBJ2-3; 8 nucleotides line up with TRBD2. The CDR3 consists of 16 residues. CDR1 is PRHDT, CDR2 FYEKMQ, per germline (reference sequence). The CDR3, as DNA: TGTGCCGGCAGCTTAATGGCGGGAGGAGGTCAAGATACGCAGTATTTT. Translating gives CAGSLMAGGGQDTQYF. Based on the CDR3 plus reference TRBV13 and TRBJ2-3, the full variable domain is AAGVIQSPRHLIKEKRETATLKCYPIPRHDTVYWYQQGPGQDPQFLISFYEKMQSDKGSIPDRFSAQQFSDYHSELNMSSLELGDSALYFCAGSLMAGGGQDTQYFGPGTRLTVL.

This clonotype was observed at least ten times. The rearrangement uses TRBV15 and TRBJ1-6, with D maybe TRBD1 (5 bases). In germline, CDR1 is LNHNV, CDR2 YYDKDF (reference sequence). V lost 7 bases, J lost 11 bases, and 15 bases lay in between. This CDR3 is 13 amino acids long. Written as DNA, the CDR3 is TGTGCCACCACCCCGACAGATCAGACACCCCTCCACTTT. It is translated as CATTPTDQTPLHF. Filled out from reference TRBV15 and TRBJ1-6, the complete variable domain reads DAMVIQNPRYQVTQFGKPVTLSCSQTLNHNVMYWYQQKSSQAPKLLFHYYDKDFNNEADTPDNFQSRRPNTSFCFLDIRSPGLGDTAMYLCATTPTDQTPLHFGNGTRLTVT.

Notes on this clonotype: With a much larger clone just one base away, this may be a read error. The chain has TRBV6-6 and TRBJ2-3; D is uncertain. Deletions cut 4 bases from V and 0 bases from J, with 8 bases between. The CDR3 consists of 14 residues. Looked up from germline, CDR1 is MNHNY and CDR2 is SVGAGI (reference sequence). The CDR3 sequence is CASSWATSTDTQYF. In DNA form, the CDR3 reads TGTGCCAGCAGTTGGGCTACTAGCACAGATACGCAGTATTTT.